The clone carrying this T cell receptor (beta chain) was detected only once. As yet, its antigen is unknown. This sample is drawn from a study of T cell clonotyping in hematopoietic cell transplantation. Germline CDR1 MNHNS, CDR2 SASEGT. The length of the CDR3 is 16 residues. Deletions cut 1 base from V and 1 base from J, with 8 bases between. Study conclusions and caveats: Cells were unsorted, so CD4 and CD8 contributions were not separated. Broader posttransplant TCR repertoire diversity was predicted by graft donor and pretransplant recipient Inverse Simpson Index values.

Using immunoSEQ multiplex PCR, the repertoire was profiled, and TCRdb retains in-frame clones only, with some absent. Of 8,000 to 8,500 clones listed, 85% to 90% are singletons. The sample in question was peripheral blood mononuclear cells, obtained at the time of graft-versus-host disease after allogeneic stem cell transplant. The sequence derives from a male patient between 55 and 70 years old who had an allogeneic stem cell transplant from a related donor, so the T cells may come from the graft donor. Some clones in this sample may be carry-over from other donors' samples. The chain combines TRBV6-1 with TRBJ1-6, with D unclear. CDR3 bases: TGTGCCAGCAGTGAAGGTTGGTTTTCCTATAATTCACCCCTCCACTTT. This translates into CASSEGWFSYNSPLHF.